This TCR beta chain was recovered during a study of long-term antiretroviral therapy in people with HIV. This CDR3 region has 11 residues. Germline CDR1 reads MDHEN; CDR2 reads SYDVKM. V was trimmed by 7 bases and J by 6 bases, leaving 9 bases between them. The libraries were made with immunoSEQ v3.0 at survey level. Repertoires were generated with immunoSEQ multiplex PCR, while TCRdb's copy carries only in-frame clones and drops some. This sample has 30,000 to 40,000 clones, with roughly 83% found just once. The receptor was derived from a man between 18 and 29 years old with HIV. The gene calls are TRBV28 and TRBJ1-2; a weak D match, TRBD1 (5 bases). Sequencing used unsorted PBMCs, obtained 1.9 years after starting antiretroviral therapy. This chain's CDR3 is CASIQGHGYTF. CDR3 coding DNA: TGTGCCAGCATTCAGGGTCATGGCTACACCTTC.